The next 4 T cell receptor beta chains were all read from a single sample in a study of blood T cells in healthy people across ages. The authors ran a second PCR of 7 to 11 cycles using a sample-barcoded 5' primer and a J-beta primer mix. In TCRdb, the 5' RACE reads were re-called with MiXCR into one record per CDR3 protein. The profile shows over 1,200,000 distinct CDR3 sequences, roughly 60% of them singletons. Sequencing was performed on blood. Every receptor here comes from a young man in good health.

V and J are TRBV29-1 and TRBJ2-7; a possible D gene is TRBD1 (6 bases). V shed 1 base and J shed 6 bases, with 16 bases lying between them. CDR3 length: 14 amino acids. Germline CDR1 SQVTM, CDR2 ANQGSEA. The CDR3 is CSVEAAGTSAEQYF. The CDR3 nucleotides read TGCAGCGTTGAAGCCGCCGGGACATCAGCCGAGCAGTACTTC.

The V call is TRBV29-1, the J call TRBJ2-7; 15 nucleotides match TRBD2. The CDR3 runs to 14 residues. Germline lookup yields CDR1 SQVTM and CDR2 ANQGSEA. Unmatched junction bases numbered 2, after V lost 6 bases and J lost 2 bases. CDR3 protein: CSVGLAGGTYEQYF. The CDR3 nucleotides read TGCAGCGTGGGACTAGCGGGGGGAACCTACGAGCAGTACTTC.

This chain joins TRBV4-1 and TRBJ2-7; no reliable D call. This CDR3 contains 17 residues. Germline V lookup: CDR1 MGHRA, CDR2 YSYEKL. V lost 0 bases and J 1 base, leaving 16 bases between the germline ends. CDR3 region: CASSQDWEMGMSYEQYF. For the CDR3, the DNA is TGCGCCAGCAGCCAAGATTGGGAAATGGGCATGTCCTACGAGCAGTACTTC.

J is TRBJ2-1 and V is TRBV29-1, with D perhaps matching TRBD1 (5 bases). Deletions cut 7 bases from V and 13 bases from J, with 17 bases between. This CDR3 contains 11 residues. CDR1 SQVTM and CDR2 ANQGSEA come from the germline V gene. In DNA, the CDR3 is TGCAGCGCTTGGAAGACAGAACACCAGTTCTTC. Protein product: CSAWKTEHQFF.